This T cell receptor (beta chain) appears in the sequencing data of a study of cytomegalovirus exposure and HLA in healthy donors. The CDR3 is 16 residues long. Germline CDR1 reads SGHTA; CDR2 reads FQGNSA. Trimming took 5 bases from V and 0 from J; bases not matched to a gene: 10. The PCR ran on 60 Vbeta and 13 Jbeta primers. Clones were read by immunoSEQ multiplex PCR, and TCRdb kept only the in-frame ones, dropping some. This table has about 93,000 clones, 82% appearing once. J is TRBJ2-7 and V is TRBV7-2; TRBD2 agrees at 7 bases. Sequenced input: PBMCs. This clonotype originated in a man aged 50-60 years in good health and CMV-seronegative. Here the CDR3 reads CASSAVGGRSSYEQYF. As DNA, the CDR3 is TGTGCCAGCAGCGCCGTGGGGGGGAGGAGCTCCTACGAGCAGTACTTC.